This TCR beta chain was sequenced for a study of blood T cell repertoires in COVID-19. Across the whole study: Sites across the United States, Italy and Spain contributed samples from acute and convalescent COVID-19. In each case, the material was cDNA or gDNA derived from T cells, B-cell-depleted T cells, or PBMCs.

Germline assignment: CDR1 LGHDT and CDR2 YNNKEL (reference sequence). The CDR3 has 15 amino acids. V lost 1 base and J lost 2, with 11 bases in between. In the authors' methods: It was from reference gene primer amplification that nucleated cell counts were estimated. TCRdb's copy holds only in-frame clones and misses some; the assay was immunoSEQ multiplex PCR. That table is the source of V, J and clone size, and D and trimming were worked out from the DNA. The table has under 80,000 clones, approximately 87% seen once; the top ten hold around 6.3%. The chain employs TRBV3-1 (or the pseudogene TRBV3-2) and TRBJ1-1, with unresolved D. Sample: peripheral blood. This receptor was obtained from a man aged 55-75 years with acute or convalescent COVID-19. The CDR3 DNA reads as TGTGCCAGCAGCCAAGGGACGGGAATAAACACTGAAGCTTTCTTT. Translating it yields CASSQGTGINTEAFF.